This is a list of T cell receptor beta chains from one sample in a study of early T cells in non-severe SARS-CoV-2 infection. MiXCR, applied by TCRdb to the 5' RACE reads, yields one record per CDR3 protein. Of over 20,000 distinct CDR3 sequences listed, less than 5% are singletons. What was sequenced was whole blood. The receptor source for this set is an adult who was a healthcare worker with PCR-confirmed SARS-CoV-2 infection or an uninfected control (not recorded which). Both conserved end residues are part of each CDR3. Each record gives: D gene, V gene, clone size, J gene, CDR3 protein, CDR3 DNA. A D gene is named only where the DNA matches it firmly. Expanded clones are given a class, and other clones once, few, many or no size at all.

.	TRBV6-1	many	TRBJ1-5	CASSIDRIDQPQHF	TGTGCCAGCAGTATCGACAGGATCGATCAGCCCCAGCATTTT
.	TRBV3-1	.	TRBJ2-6	CASSQNRPGANVLTF	TGTGCCAGCAGCCAGAACAGGCCTGGGGCCAACGTCCTGACTTTC
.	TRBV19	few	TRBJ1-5	CASSRGRYYSNQPQHF	TGTGCCAGTAGTAGAGGACGGTACTATAGCAATCAGCCCCAGCATTTT
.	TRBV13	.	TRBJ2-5	CASSGDREETQYF	TGTGCCAGCTCCGGGGATAGGGAAGAGACCCAGTACTTC
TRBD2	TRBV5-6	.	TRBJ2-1	CASSQGLAGSGEQFF	TGTGCCAGCAGCCAGGGACTAGCGGGATCGGGTGAGCAGTTCTTC
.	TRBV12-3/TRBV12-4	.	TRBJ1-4	CASSIQGSNEKLFF	TGTGCCAGCAGTATTCAGGGCTCTAATGAAAAACTGTTTTTT
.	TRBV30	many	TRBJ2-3	CAWSGSADTQYF	TGTGCCTGGAGTGGTAGCGCAGATACGCAGTATTTT
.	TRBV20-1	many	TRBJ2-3	CSVPRGTTTDTQYF	TGCAGTGTCCCCCGGGGCACAACCACAGATACGCAGTATTTT
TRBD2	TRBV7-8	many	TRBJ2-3	CASSLTGRESDTQYF	TGTGCCAGCAGCTTAACCGGGAGGGAGTCAGATACGCAGTATTTT
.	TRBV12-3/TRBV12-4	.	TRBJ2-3	CASTLQGPTDTQYF	TGTGCCAGCACCCTACAGGGACCCACAGATACGCAGTATTTT
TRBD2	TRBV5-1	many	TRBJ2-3	CASSHRGLAGDTQYF	TGCGCCAGCAGTCATCGGGGACTAGCAGGAGATACGCAGTATTTT
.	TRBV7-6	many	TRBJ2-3	CASSPAASNTDTQYF	TGTGCCAGCAGCCCAGCAGCTAGCAACACAGATACGCAGTATTTT
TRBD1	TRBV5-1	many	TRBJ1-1	CASSPTQLRTGVTEAFF	TGCGCCAGCAGCCCTACCCAACTTCGGACAGGGGTAACTGAAGCTTTCTTT
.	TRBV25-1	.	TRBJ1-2	CASRDSYGVEVSF	TGTGCCAGCAGGGACTCTTACGGGGTGGAAGTCTCCTTC
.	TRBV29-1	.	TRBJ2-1	CSVEVRVGEQFF	TGCAGCGTTGAAGTACGAGTGGGTGAGCAGTTCTTC
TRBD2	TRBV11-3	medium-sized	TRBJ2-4	CASSHGLAGGHFRQYF	TGTGCCAGCAGCCACGGACTAGCGGGAGGCCACTTCCGGCAGTACTTC
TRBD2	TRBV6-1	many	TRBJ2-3	CAGGTSPADTQYF	TGTGCCGGGGGGACTAGCCCCGCGGATACGCAGTATTTT
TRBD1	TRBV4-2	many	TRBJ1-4	CASSQLGTAHEKLFF	TGTGCCAGCAGCCAGCTAGGGACAGCTCATGAAAAACTGTTTTTT
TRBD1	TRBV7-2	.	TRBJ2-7	CASSSYRDRASEQYF	TGTGCCAGCAGCTCTTACAGGGACAGGGCTTCCGAGCAGTACTTC
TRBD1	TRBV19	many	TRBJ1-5	CASSRRGTERNQPQHF	TGTGCCAGTAGTAGAAGAGGGACAGAGCGCAATCAGCCCCAGCATTTT
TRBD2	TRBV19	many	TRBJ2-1	CASSGSGRARSSYNEQFF	TGTGCCAGTAGTGGGAGCGGGAGGGCCCGGAGCTCCTACAATGAGCAGTTCTTC
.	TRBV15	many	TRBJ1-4	CATSRAADPNEKLFF	TGTGCCACCAGCAGAGCGGCGGATCCTAATGAAAAACTGTTTTTT
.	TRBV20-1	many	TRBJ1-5	CSARVRGRGSNQPQHF	TGCAGTGCTAGGGTCCGGGGGCGAGGGAGCAATCAGCCCCAGCATTTT
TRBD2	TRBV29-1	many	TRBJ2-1	CSVSAGGWRQFF	TGCAGCGTTTCAGCGGGAGGTTGGCGGCAGTTCTTC
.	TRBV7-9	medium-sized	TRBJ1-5	CASSLDNQPQHF	TGTGCCAGCAGCCTAGACAATCAGCCCCAGCATTTT
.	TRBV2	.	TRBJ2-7	CASTGTPRSYEQYF	TGTGCCAGCACCGGGACCCCTCGCTCCTACGAGCAGTACTTC
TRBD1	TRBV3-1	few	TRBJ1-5	CASSRGTENQPQHF	TGTGCCAGCAGCCGGGGGACAGAGAATCAGCCCCAGCATTTT
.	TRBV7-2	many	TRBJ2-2	CASSRNQRATTGELFF	TGTGCCAGCAGCCGTAATCAGCGGGCAACCACCGGGGAGCTGTTTTTT
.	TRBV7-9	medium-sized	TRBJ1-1	CASSRGDTEAFF	TGTGCCAGCAGCCGTGGAGACACTGAAGCTTTCTTT
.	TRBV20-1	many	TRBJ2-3	CSTSGGGSADTQYF	TGCAGTACGAGTGGAGGAGGGTCTGCAGATACGCAGTATTTT
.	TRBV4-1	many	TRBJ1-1	CASSQVRATEAFF	TGCGCCAGCAGCCAAGTAAGGGCAACTGAAGCTTTCTTT
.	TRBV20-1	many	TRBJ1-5	CSATGWSQPQHF	TGCAGTGCTACAGGGTGGAGTCAGCCCCAGCATTTT
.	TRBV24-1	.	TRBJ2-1	CATGGDGSYNEQFF	TGTGCCACCGGAGGTGACGGGAGCTACAATGAGCAGTTCTTC
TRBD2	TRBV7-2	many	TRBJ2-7	CASSPPGLAFSYEQYF	TGTGCCAGCAGCCCGCCGGGACTAGCCTTCTCCTACGAGCAGTACTTC
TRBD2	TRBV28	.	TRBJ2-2	CASRLWTSGTGELFF	TGTGCCAGCAGGTTATGGACTAGCGGGACCGGGGAGCTGTTTTTT
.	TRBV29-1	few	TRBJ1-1	CSVDDGQSEAFF	TGCAGCGTCGACGACGGACAGAGTGAAGCTTTCTTT
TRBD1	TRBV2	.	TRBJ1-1	CASKGQGNTEAFF	TGTGCCAGCAAAGGACAGGGGAACACTGAAGCTTTCTTT
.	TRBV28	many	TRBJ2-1	CASSLWGRGTYNEQFF	TGTGCCAGCAGTTTATGGGGGCGGGGAACCTACAATGAGCAGTTCTTC
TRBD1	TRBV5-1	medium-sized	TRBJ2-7	CASSYSRGSYEQYF	TGCGCCAGCAGCTATAGCAGGGGGTCCTACGAGCAGTACTTC
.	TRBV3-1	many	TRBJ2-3	CASSQAGGSTDTQYF	TGTGCCAGCAGCCAAGCTGGGGGTAGCACAGATACGCAGTATTTT
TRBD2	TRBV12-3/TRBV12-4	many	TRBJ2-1	CASSFSTSGGPEQFF	TGTGCCAGCAGTTTCTCGACTAGCGGGGGGCCCGAGCAGTTCTTC
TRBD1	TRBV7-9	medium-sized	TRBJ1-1	CASSPRQGYTEAFF	TGTGCCAGCAGCCCCCGACAGGGGTACACTGAAGCTTTCTTT
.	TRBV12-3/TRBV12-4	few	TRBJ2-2	CASSPPLGQNTGELFF	TGTGCCAGCAGCCCTCCCCTGGGGCAGAACACCGGGGAGCTTTTTTTT
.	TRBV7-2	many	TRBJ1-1	CASRAGGAQGEAFF	TGTGCCAGCAGAGCGGGGGGCGCACAGGGAGAAGCTTTCTTT
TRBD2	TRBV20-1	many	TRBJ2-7	CSAGGGSSGRPSEQYF	TGCAGTGCCGGCGGGGGGTCTAGCGGGAGGCCCTCCGAGCAGTACTTC
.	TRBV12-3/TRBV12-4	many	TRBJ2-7	CASSLDTYEQYF	TGTGCCAGCAGTTTGGACACCTACGAGCAGTACTTC
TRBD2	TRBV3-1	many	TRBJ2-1	CASSPLAGGRDEQFF	TGTGCCAGCAGCCCGTTAGCGGGAGGGAGAGATGAGCAGTTCTTC
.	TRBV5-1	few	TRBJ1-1	CASSLRAGGTEAFF	TGCGCCAGCAGCTTGAGGGCAGGAGGGACTGAAGCTTTCTTT
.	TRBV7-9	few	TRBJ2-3	CASSVEGTHIDTQYF	TGTGCCAGCAGCGTCGAAGGGACACACATTGATACGCAGTATTTT
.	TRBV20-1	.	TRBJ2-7	CSATDVEQYF	TGCAGTGCTACAGACGTCGAGCAGTACTTC
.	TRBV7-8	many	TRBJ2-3	CASSLDRGDTQYF	TGTGCCAGCAGCTTAGATAGGGGTGATACGCAGTATTTT
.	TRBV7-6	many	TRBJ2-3	CASSPDRWDTDTQYF	TGTGCCAGCAGCCCCGATCGTTGGGACACAGATACGCAGTATTTT
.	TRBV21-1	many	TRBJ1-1	CASSKEGRENTEAFF	TGTGCCAGCAGCAAAGAAGGCAGAGAGAACACTGAAGCTTTCTTT
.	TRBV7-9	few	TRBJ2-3	CASSPHGGLVQYF	TGTGCCAGCAGCCCCCACGGGGGACTCGTGCAGTATTTT
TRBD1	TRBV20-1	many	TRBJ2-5	CSSPGQGAGETQYF	TGCAGTTCGCCGGGACAGGGGGCCGGGGAGACCCAGTACTTC
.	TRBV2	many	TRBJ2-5	CASVAGETQYF	TGTGCCTCAGTTGCCGGGGAGACCCAGTACTTC
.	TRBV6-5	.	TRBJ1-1	CASRGSGGTEAFF	TGTGCCAGCAGGGGGTCCGGGGGCACTGAAGCTTTCTTT
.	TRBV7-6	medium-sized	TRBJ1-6	CASSLAMDSPLHF	TGTGCCAGCAGCTTAGCGATGGATTCACCCCTCCACTTT
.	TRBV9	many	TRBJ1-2	CASSVGDTGYYGYTF	TGTGCCAGCAGCGTAGGAGACACAGGGTATTACGGCTACACCTTC
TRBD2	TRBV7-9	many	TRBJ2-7	CASSQRTSGSEQYF	TGTGCCAGCAGCCAAAGGACTAGCGGGAGCGAGCAGTACTTC